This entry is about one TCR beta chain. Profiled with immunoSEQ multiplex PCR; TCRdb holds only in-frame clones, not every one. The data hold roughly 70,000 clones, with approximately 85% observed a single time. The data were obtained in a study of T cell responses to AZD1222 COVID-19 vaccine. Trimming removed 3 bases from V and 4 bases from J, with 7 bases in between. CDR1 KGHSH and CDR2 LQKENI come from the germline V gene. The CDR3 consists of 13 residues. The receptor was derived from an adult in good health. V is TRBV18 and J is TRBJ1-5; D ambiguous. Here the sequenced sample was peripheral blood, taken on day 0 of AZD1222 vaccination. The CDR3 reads CASSPGGNQPQHF. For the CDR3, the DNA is TGTGCCAGCTCACCCGGAGGGAATCAGCCCCAGCATTTT. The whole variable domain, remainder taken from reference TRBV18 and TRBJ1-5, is NAGVMQNPRHLVRRRGQEARLRCSPMKGHSHVYWYRQLPEEGLKFMVYLQKENIIDESGMPKERFSAEFPKEGPSILRIQQVVRGDSAAYFCASSPGGNQPQHFGDGTRLSIL.